This TCR beta chain stems from a study of T cell responses to AZD1222 COVID-19 vaccine. The method was immunoSEQ multiplex PCR; TCRdb's version includes in-frame clones alone and lacks a portion of them. This sample carries some 130,000 clones, around four fifths of them seen once, and the ten largest clones take 4.1%. Concerning this clone: Antigen specificity is unknown.

V lost 2 bases, J lost 5 bases, and 15 bases lay in between. Germline V gene lookup returns CDR1 SGHTA and CDR2 FQGNSA. The CDR3 totals 15 residues. General observations from the study: Close to half of spike-specific TCRs reportedly recognize unmutated variant regions.

The clonotype comes from an adult in good health. The rearrangement links TRBV7-2 to TRBJ1-2; D is possibly TRBD1 (5 bases). The specimen was peripheral blood, collected on day 0 of AZD1222 vaccination. The CDR3 region has the DNA TGTGCCAGCAGCTTAACTGGACAAGCTCAGTATGGCTACACCTTC. Protein: CASSLTGQAQYGYTF.